The rows below give T cell receptor beta chains drawn from one sample of a study of cytomegalovirus exposure and HLA in healthy donors. Some clones are missing from TCRdb's copy, which holds only in-frame ones; the method was immunoSEQ multiplex PCR. This table holds approximately 91,000 clones, 81% found once. The source material was PBMCs. The receptors come from a human donor in good health. Each CDR3 is given with its conserved first and last residue. The order of the fields is CDR3 DNA, CDR3 protein, J gene, D gene, clone size, V gene. A D gene is named only where the DNA matches it firmly. The size field is filled for only some rows; it gives once, few, many or a size class.

DNA: TGTGCCAGCAGGGGGACAGGTAGCTCCTACGAGCAGTACTTC; CDR3: CASRGTGSSYEQYF; J: TRBJ2-7; D: TRBD1; size: -; V: TRBV6-5
DNA: TGTGCCAGCAGCCCATCGGGACAGGGGGAGACCCAGTACTTC; CDR3: CASSPSGQGETQYF; J: TRBJ2-5; D: TRBD1; size: few; V: TRBV7-7
DNA: TGTGCCAGTAGTATCGGCCCCACCGGGGTGCGCGACTCCTACGAGCAGTACTTC; CDR3: CASSIGPTGVRDSYEQYF; J: TRBJ2-7; D: -; size: -; V: TRBV19
DNA: TGTGCCAGCAGTGCAGGGTTCGGCTACACCTTC; CDR3: CASSAGFGYTF; J: TRBJ1-2; D: -; size: -; V: TRBV2
DNA: TGCGCCAGCAGCTATGACAGGGCTTATGGCTACACCTTC; CDR3: CASSYDRAYGYTF; J: TRBJ1-2; D: TRBD1; size: -; V: TRBV5-1
DNA: TGTGCCAGCAGCACACCGACTAGCGGCAGACGGCTTCAGTTCTTC; CDR3: CASSTPTSGRRLQFF; J: TRBJ2-1; D: TRBD2; size: few; V: TRBV13
DNA: TGCGCCAGCAGCTTTGGGAGAGACAGGGTTGGGAAGACTAATGAAAAACTGTTTTTT; CDR3: CASSFGRDRVGKTNEKLFF; J: TRBJ1-4; D: TRBD1; size: -; V: TRBV5-1
DNA: TGTGCCAGCCGAGACAGGGTCTCCTACAATGAGCAGTTCTTC; CDR3: CASRDRVSYNEQFF; J: TRBJ2-1; D: TRBD1; size: -; V: TRBV2
DNA: TGCAGCGTCCGACGGGGGGCCCAAAATGAGCAGTTCTTC; CDR3: CSVRRGAQNEQFF; J: TRBJ2-1; D: -; size: -; V: TRBV29-1
DNA: TGTGCCAGCAGCTTGGTTGGCACGACCTACGAGCAGTACTTC; CDR3: CASSLVGTTYEQYF; J: TRBJ2-7; D: -; size: few; V: TRBV5-4
DNA: TGTGCCATCAGTGAGTCGGGGGCCCAAGAGACCCAGTACTTC; CDR3: CAISESGAQETQYF; J: TRBJ2-5; D: -; size: once; V: TRBV10-3
DNA: TGCGCCAGCAGCTCCGGACTAGCGGCCGGCAATGAGCAGTTCTTC; CDR3: CASSSGLAAGNEQFF; J: TRBJ2-1; D: TRBD2; size: -; V: TRBV5-1
DNA: TGTGCCAGCAGCCGAAACGTTCGGGGTTCCTATGGCTACACCTTC; CDR3: CASSRNVRGSYGYTF; J: TRBJ1-2; D: -; size: -; V: TRBV6-6
DNA: TGTGCCACCTTTAGTGCGGGAGGTTGGTCCTACAATGAGCAGTTCTTC; CDR3: CATFSAGGWSYNEQFF; J: TRBJ2-1; D: TRBD2; size: -; V: TRBV2
DNA: TGTGCCAGCAGTTACTTGGGACGCCCGGAGGGCAATGAGCAGTTCTTC; CDR3: CASSYLGRPEGNEQFF; J: TRBJ2-1; D: -; size: -; V: TRBV6-6
DNA: TGTGCCAGCAGGCCTACCAGTGGGGGGATGAACACTGAAGCTTTCTTT; CDR3: CASRPTSGGMNTEAFF; J: TRBJ1-1; D: -; size: -; V: TRBV25-1
DNA: TGCGCCAGCAGCCATGTAGGGGCAGAGAACACTGAAGCTTTCTTT; CDR3: CASSHVGAENTEAFF; J: TRBJ1-1; D: -; size: once; V: TRBV4-1
DNA: TGTGCCAGCAGTTCCACCGACAGCGTTTTCTACGAGCAGTACTTC; CDR3: CASSSTDSVFYEQYF; J: TRBJ2-7; D: -; size: few; V: TRBV6-1
DNA: TGCGCCAGCAGCCTGAGCGGCTCGGGCGGGAGCTCGGGCAATGAGCAGTTCTTC; CDR3: CASSLSGSGGSSGNEQFF; J: TRBJ2-1; D: TRBD2; size: -; V: TRBV4-3
DNA: TGCGCCAGCAGCCAAACTACCTACGCCGGACTAGCGGGCACAGATACGCAGTATTTT; CDR3: CASSQTTYAGLAGTDTQYF; J: TRBJ2-3; D: TRBD2; size: -; V: TRBV4-3
DNA: TGTGCCAGCAGCTTAAGCGAATGGGAGCAGTACTTC; CDR3: CASSLSEWEQYF; J: TRBJ2-7; D: -; size: few; V: TRBV7-2
DNA: TGCAGCGTGGCAAGGGGTGACACTGAAGCTTTCTTT; CDR3: CSVARGDTEAFF; J: TRBJ1-1; D: -; size: -; V: TRBV29-1
DNA: TGTGCCACCAGCCCACGACAGGGTTCGGGTAATCAGCCCCAGCATTTT; CDR3: CATSPRQGSGNQPQHF; J: TRBJ1-5; D: TRBD1; size: -; V: TRBV15
DNA: TGCGCCAGCAGCCAAGTGGGGACTAGGAGATCCTACGAGCAGTACTTC; CDR3: CASSQVGTRRSYEQYF; J: TRBJ2-7; D: TRBD2; size: -; V: TRBV4-1
DNA: TGCAGCGTTGAAGATCTTTTGTCGAGATGGGGCTACACCTTC; CDR3: CSVEDLLSRWGYTF; J: TRBJ1-2; D: -; size: -; V: TRBV29-1
DNA: TGTGCCACCCACCGACTCACAGGATCCTACGAGCAGTACTTC; CDR3: CATHRLTGSYEQYF; J: TRBJ2-7; D: -; size: -; V: TRBV11-2
DNA: TGTGCCAGCAGCCTGATGGGGGGGCCTGGAAACACCATATATTTT; CDR3: CASSLMGGPGNTIYF; J: TRBJ1-3; D: -; size: few; V: TRBV9
DNA: TGTGCCAGTAGCCCGCGGGAGGATCAGCCCCAGCATTTT; CDR3: CASSPREDQPQHF; J: TRBJ1-5; D: -; size: few; V: TRBV19
DNA: TGTGCCAGCAGTGAAGATTGGGTGGGGGCCCGCCTCTATGGCTACACCTTC; CDR3: CASSEDWVGARLYGYTF; J: TRBJ1-2; D: -; size: -; V: TRBV6-1
DNA: TGCAGCGTTGTCCGTAGGGTCGGGGTCGGCTACACCTTC; CDR3: CSVVRRVGVGYTF; J: TRBJ1-2; D: -; size: -; V: TRBV29-1
DNA: TGCAGCGCCAAAACAGGGGCGGTACGGAACACTGAAGCTTTCTTT; CDR3: CSAKTGAVRNTEAFF; J: TRBJ1-1; D: TRBD1; size: -; V: TRBV29-1
DNA: TGTGCCACCCGATTTGCGACTAGCGGCCTGGACGAGCAGTACTTC; CDR3: CATRFATSGLDEQYF; J: TRBJ2-7; D: TRBD2; size: -; V: TRBV19
DNA: TGTGCCAGCAGCGGCCGGGACAGTCCTTTCTCTGGAAACACCATATATTTT; CDR3: CASSGRDSPFSGNTIYF; J: TRBJ1-3; D: TRBD1; size: -; V: TRBV9
DNA: TGTGCCAGCAGTGCCCCATTTCCGGGACAAAATAATGAAAAACTGTTTTTT; CDR3: CASSAPFPGQNNEKLFF; J: TRBJ1-4; D: -; size: -; V: TRBV25-1
DNA: TGTGCCAGCAGCCGATCCCGGGACAGCAACACCGGGGAGCTGTTTTTT; CDR3: CASSRSRDSNTGELFF; J: TRBJ2-2; D: TRBD1; size: -; V: TRBV27
DNA: TGTGCCAGTAGTATAAGGGGACAGGGGGTAGCGTTCATGAGCACTGAAGCTTTCTTT; CDR3: CASSIRGQGVAFMSTEAFF; J: TRBJ1-1; D: TRBD1; size: once; V: TRBV19
DNA: TGCGCCAGCAGCCATGGGCACCAAAACTATGGCTACACCTTC; CDR3: CASSHGHQNYGYTF; J: TRBJ1-2; D: -; size: once; V: TRBV4-3
DNA: TGTGCCAGCAGTTACGCCGAGGGAGCTAAGGATGAAAAACTGTTTTTT; CDR3: CASSYAEGAKDEKLFF; J: TRBJ1-4; D: -; size: few; V: TRBV6-5
DNA: TGTGCCAGCAGCTTAGGGACTAGGCCGTTTTACGAGCAGTACTTC; CDR3: CASSLGTRPFYEQYF; J: TRBJ2-7; D: TRBD2; size: few; V: TRBV5-4
DNA: TGTGCCAGTAGTATAGAAGGGGATGGCAATCAGCCCCAGCATTTT; CDR3: CASSIEGDGNQPQHF; J: TRBJ1-5; D: -; size: -; V: TRBV19
DNA: TGCAGCGCCAGGACAGTGCGAGCCAAAAACATTCAGTACTTC; CDR3: CSARTVRAKNIQYF; J: TRBJ2-4; D: -; size: once; V: TRBV29-1
DNA: TGTGCCAGTAGTTGGGGTTTGGACTATAGCAATCAGCCCCAGCATTTT; CDR3: CASSWGLDYSNQPQHF; J: TRBJ1-5; D: -; size: -; V: TRBV19
DNA: TGTGCCAGCAGCCCAGGGACTAGCGGGAGAAAAGCCTACGAGCAGTACTTC; CDR3: CASSPGTSGRKAYEQYF; J: TRBJ2-7; D: TRBD2; size: -; V: TRBV11-2
DNA: TGTGCCAGCAGCCAGGACCGGGGGAGAGGTGAGACCCAGTACTTC; CDR3: CASSQDRGRGETQYF; J: TRBJ2-5; D: -; size: -; V: TRBV7-2
DNA: TGTGCCAGCAACCCACAGGGGGCGGGCACAGATACGCAGTATTTT; CDR3: CASNPQGAGTDTQYF; J: TRBJ2-3; D: TRBD1; size: -; V: TRBV6-5
DNA: TGCGCCAGCAGCTTGGCCCAACTAGCGGGGCTCGCCAATGAGCAGTTCTTC; CDR3: CASSLAQLAGLANEQFF; J: TRBJ2-1; D: TRBD2; size: -; V: TRBV5-1
DNA: TGTGCCAGCAGTTCCCTACAGGGGATTGAGACCCAGTACTTC; CDR3: CASSSLQGIETQYF; J: TRBJ2-5; D: TRBD1; size: -; V: TRBV27
DNA: TGTGCCAGCAGTTACCCAGGGCCCCGTGAGACCCAGTACTTC; CDR3: CASSYPGPRETQYF; J: TRBJ2-5; D: -; size: once; V: TRBV6-6
DNA: TGTGCCAGCAGTCCAAAAGCGGGAGGGCCGGGAGATACGCAGTATTTT; CDR3: CASSPKAGGPGDTQYF; J: TRBJ2-3; D: TRBD2; size: -; V: TRBV27
DNA: TGTGCCAGCAGCTTAGACGGTAGCGGGGGACAGGAGACCCAGTACTTC; CDR3: CASSLDGSGGQETQYF; J: TRBJ2-5; D: TRBD2; size: few; V: TRBV7-9
DNA: TGTGCCAGCGGGACAGCCAATTACAATGAGCAGTTCTTC; CDR3: CASGTANYNEQFF; J: TRBJ2-1; D: TRBD1; size: once; V: TRBV28
DNA: TGTGCCAGCAGCCCCCGGCAGGGAACCACCGGGGAGCTGTTTTTT; CDR3: CASSPRQGTTGELFF; J: TRBJ2-2; D: -; size: -; V: TRBV7-2
DNA: TGTGCCAGCAGCTTAACGGGAGGGCAGCCCCAGCATTTT; CDR3: CASSLTGGQPQHF; J: TRBJ1-5; D: -; size: -; V: TRBV7-3
DNA: TGTGCCAGCAGCTTAGGGGGGGGAGCTTTCTTT; CDR3: CASSLGGGAFF; J: TRBJ1-1; D: -; size: -; V: TRBV7-2
DNA: TGTGCCAGCAGCCCCCGCAGGAACAACGAGCAGTACTTC; CDR3: CASSPRRNNEQYF; J: TRBJ2-7; D: -; size: few; V: TRBV7-2
DNA: TGCAGCGTTGGGGGAGGCACCTACGAGCAGTACTTC; CDR3: CSVGGGTYEQYF; J: TRBJ2-7; D: -; size: -; V: TRBV29-1
DNA: TGTGCCAGCTCACCAGGAGGAGCCGGGACTAGCGGGAGGGTCCACACAGATACGCAGTATTTT; CDR3: CASSPGGAGTSGRVHTDTQYF; J: TRBJ2-3; D: TRBD2; size: -; V: TRBV18
DNA: TGCAGCGTGGTAGCTAGCGGCCTCTTTTCCTCCTACGAGCAGTACTTC; CDR3: CSVVASGLFSSYEQYF; J: TRBJ2-7; D: TRBD2; size: few; V: TRBV29-1